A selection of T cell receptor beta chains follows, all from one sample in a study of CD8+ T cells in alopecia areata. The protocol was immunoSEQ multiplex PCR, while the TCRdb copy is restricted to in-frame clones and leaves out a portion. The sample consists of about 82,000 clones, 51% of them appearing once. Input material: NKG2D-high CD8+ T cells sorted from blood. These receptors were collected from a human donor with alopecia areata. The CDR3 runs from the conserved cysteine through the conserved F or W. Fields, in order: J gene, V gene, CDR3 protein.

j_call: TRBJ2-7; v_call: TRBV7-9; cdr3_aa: CASSPTGSGGGAYEQYF
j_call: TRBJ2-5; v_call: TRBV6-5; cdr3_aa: CASSYWGGETQYF
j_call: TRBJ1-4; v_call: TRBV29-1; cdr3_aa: CSVVTGDEKLFF
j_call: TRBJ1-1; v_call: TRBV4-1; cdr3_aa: CASSQAKSTEAFF
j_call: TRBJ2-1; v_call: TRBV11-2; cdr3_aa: CASRYLGNEQFF
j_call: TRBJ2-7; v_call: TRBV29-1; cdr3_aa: CSAIGTASYEQYF
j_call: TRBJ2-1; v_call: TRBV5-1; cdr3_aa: CASSFLSAASYNEQFF
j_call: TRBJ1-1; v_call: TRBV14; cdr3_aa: CASSEMNTEAFF
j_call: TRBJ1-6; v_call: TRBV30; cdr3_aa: CAWSGGLPNSPLHF
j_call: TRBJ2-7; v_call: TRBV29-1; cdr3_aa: CSAPGQGRLEQYF
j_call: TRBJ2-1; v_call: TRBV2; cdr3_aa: CASRDVYNEQFF
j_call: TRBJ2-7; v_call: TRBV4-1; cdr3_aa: CASSQDVGQIGAEQYF
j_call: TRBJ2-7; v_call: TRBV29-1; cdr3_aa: CSVDAFGTDEQYF
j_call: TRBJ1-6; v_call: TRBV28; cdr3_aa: CASREASSYNSPLHF
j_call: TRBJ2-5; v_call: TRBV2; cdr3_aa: CASSEGEWTGGKETQYF
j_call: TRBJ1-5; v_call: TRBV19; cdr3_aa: CASSMDPGTRNQPQHF
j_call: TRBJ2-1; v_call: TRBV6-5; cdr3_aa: CASSYGLAANEQFF
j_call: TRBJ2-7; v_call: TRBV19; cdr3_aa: CASREQSSYEQYF
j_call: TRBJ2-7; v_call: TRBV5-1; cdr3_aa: CASSHSGTAYEQYF
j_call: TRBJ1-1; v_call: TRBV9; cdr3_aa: CASSEFWGNTEAFF
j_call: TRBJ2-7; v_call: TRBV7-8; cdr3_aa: CASSLMEGQGYEQYF
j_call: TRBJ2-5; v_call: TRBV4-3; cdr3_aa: CASSPGSGPQYF
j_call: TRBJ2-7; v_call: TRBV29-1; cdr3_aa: CSVDSRQGNEQYF
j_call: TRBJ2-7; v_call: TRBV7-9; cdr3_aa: CASSSLQGYEQYF
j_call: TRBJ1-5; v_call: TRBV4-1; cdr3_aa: CASSLDRGDQPQHF
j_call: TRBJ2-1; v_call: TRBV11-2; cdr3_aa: CASSLLVNNEQFF
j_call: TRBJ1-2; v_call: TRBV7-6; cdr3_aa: CASSLEGLRYTF
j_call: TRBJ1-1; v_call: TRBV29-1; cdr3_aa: CSVRDGNTEAFF
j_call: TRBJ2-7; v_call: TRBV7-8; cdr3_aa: CASSLPRDKTSYEQYF
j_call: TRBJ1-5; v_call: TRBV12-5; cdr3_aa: CASGLGYQPQHF
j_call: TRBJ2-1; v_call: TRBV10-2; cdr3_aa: CASNGLHNEQFF
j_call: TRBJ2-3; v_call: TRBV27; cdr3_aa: CASMSGLDTQYF
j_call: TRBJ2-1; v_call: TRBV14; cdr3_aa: CASSQVARSSYNEQFF
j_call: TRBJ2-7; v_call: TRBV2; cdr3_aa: CASSEIGNHYEQYF
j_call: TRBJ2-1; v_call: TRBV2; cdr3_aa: CASSEVYNEQFF
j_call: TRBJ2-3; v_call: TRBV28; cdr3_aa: CASSPGQSDTQYF
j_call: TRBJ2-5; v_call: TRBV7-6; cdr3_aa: CASSPPLASSGTQYF
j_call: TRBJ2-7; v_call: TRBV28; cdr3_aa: CASSFRFNSYEQYF
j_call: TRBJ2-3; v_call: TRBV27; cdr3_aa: CASQLLNTQYF
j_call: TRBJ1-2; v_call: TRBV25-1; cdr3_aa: CASPVTGGNYGYTF